This is a list of T cell receptor beta chains from one sample in a study of cytomegalovirus exposure and HLA in healthy donors. The assay was immunoSEQ multiplex PCR, and TCRdb's table has in-frame clones only and misses some. This sample contains fewer than 85,000 clones. The specimen sequenced was PBMCs. The receptors were sampled from a woman aged 40 to 49 in good health and CMV-seropositive. Each CDR3 is given with its conserved first and last residue. Fields, in order: D gene, J gene, V gene, CDR3 length, CDR3 DNA, CDR3 protein. The D gene is left open where the match is weak.

>-|TRBJ2-1|TRBV9|15
TGTGCCAGCAGCCCCCGGCGGGATCGCTACAATGAGCAGTTCTTC
CASSPRRDRYNEQFF
>-|TRBJ1-2|TRBV18|13
TGTGCCAGCTCACCACCGCAGGGTGGAGGCTACACCTTC
CASSPPQGGGYTF
>-|TRBJ2-7|TRBV28|14
TGTGCCAGCAGTTTACCAGGGGGGTCCTACGAGCAGTACTTC
CASSLPGGSYEQYF
>-|TRBJ2-1|TRBV10-3|13
TGTGCCATCAGTGAGAAAATAGCCAATGAGCAGTTCTTC
CAISEKIANEQFF
>TRBD2|TRBJ2-3|TRBV7-8|14
TGTGCCAGCAGCCCAAATGACGGGGGGAATACGCAGTATTTT
CASSPNDGGNTQYF
>TRBD2|TRBJ2-2|TRBV5-4|16
TGTGCCAGCAGCTTGGGGGCGGGGGGGCCAACCGGGGAGCTGTTTTTT
CASSLGAGGPTGELFF
>-|TRBJ1-2|TRBV2|16
TGTGCCAGCAGTGTTTACAGGGTGGGGCTAATTACTGGCTACACCTTC
CASSVYRVGLITGYTF
>TRBD1|TRBJ2-5|TRBV19|17
TGTGCCAGTAGGGGGACCGGACAGGGGGGCCTCCAAGAGACCCAGTACTTC
CASRGTGQGGLQETQYF
>TRBD2|TRBJ2-4|TRBV19|17
TGTGCCAGTAGTCCACCTAGCGGGAGGGCAACCAAAAACATTCAGTACTTC
CASSPPSGRATKNIQYF
>TRBD1|TRBJ2-7|TRBV27|15
TGTGCCAGCAGCCACCGGGACAGGGGTTCCTACGAGCAGTACTTC
CASSHRDRGSYEQYF
>-|TRBJ2-1|TRBV25-1|15
TGTGCCAGCAGTGACCAGGTCGCCCTTAGCAATGAGCAGTTCTTC
CASSDQVALSNEQFF
>-|TRBJ2-4|TRBV12-1|14
TGTGCCAGCAGCTCCCGGGTCACCGGGAACATTCAGTACTTC
CASSSRVTGNIQYF
>-|TRBJ1-5|TRBV15|17
TGTGCCACCAGCCACGCCAACGCAGGGTACTTCAATCAGCCCCAGCATTTT
CATSHANAGYFNQPQHF
>TRBD2|TRBJ2-5|TRBV7-2|16
TGTGCCAGCAGCTTAGGACTAGCGGGGGCCCTCGAGCGCCAGTACTTC
CASSLGLAGALERQYF
>-|TRBJ2-2|TRBV29-1|13
TGCAGCGTTCAGGGGGGTCCCACCGGGGAGCTGTTTTTT
CSVQGGPTGELFF
>TRBD2|TRBJ2-3|TRBV6-4|16
TGTGCCAGCAGTGATGGTAGCGGGGGGCTCACAGATACGCAGTATTTT
CASSDGSGGLTDTQYF
>-|TRBJ2-5|TRBV12-5|12
TGTGCTAGTGGTTTGGAGCCACAGACCCAGTACTTC
CASGLEPQTQYF
>-|TRBJ1-5|TRBV6-5|11
TGTGCCAGCAGTGACAGACAGCCCCAGCATTTT
CASSDRQPQHF
>TRBD2|TRBJ2-5|TRBV5-6|15
TGTGCCAGCAGCTCAAAAGGGGAGGGACTAGAGACCCAGTACTTC
CASSSKGEGLETQYF
>-|TRBJ1-3|TRBV12-5|16
TGTGCTAGTGGTTTGGTCACAGGGTGGGCTGGAAACACCATATATTTT
CASGLVTGWAGNTIYF
>-|TRBJ2-2|TRBV15|15
TGTGCCACCAGGACAGTCCTCAGGGCGAGCGGGGAGCTGTTTTTT
CATRTVLRASGELFF
>TRBD1|TRBJ1-1|TRBV28|21
TGTGCCAGCAGTTTCCCGGGGGGAGGTAGCCGGGACAGGGACCGGAACACTGAAGCTTTCTTT
CASSFPGGGSRDRDRNTEAFF
>TRBD1|TRBJ1-2|TRBV7-9|14
TGTGCCAGCAGCCCAACCACAGGGGCATATGGCTACACCTTC
CASSPTTGAYGYTF
>TRBD1|TRBJ2-6|TRBV10-1|17
TGCGCCAGCAGAGATGGGACAGGGTCCTCTGGGGCCAACGTCCTGACTTTC
CASRDGTGSSGANVLTF
>-|TRBJ2-5|TRBV11-2|15
TGTGCCAGCAGCCTGGGAGCTAATCCGAAAGAGACCCAGTACTTC
CASSLGANPKETQYF
>-|TRBJ2-7|TRBV4-1|14
TGCGCCAGCAGCCAAGATATACGGGGCTACGAGCAGTACTTC
CASSQDIRGYEQYF
>-|TRBJ2-1|TRBV9|15
TGTGCCAGCAGCGACCTCGGGCGGGAATACAATGAGCAGTTCTTC
CASSDLGREYNEQFF
>-|TRBJ2-5|TRBV27|11
TGTGCCAGCAGTTTTAGGGGCAGTTATCACTTC
CASSFRGSYHF
>-|TRBJ1-1|TRBV23-1|15
TGCGCCAGCAGTCAACCGGGACATCCGAACACTGAAGCTTTCTTT
CASSQPGHPNTEAFF
>TRBD2|TRBJ2-1|TRBV27|14
TGTGCCAGCAGGGGAGCGGGAATTCACAATGAGCAGTTCTTC
CASRGAGIHNEQFF
>-|TRBJ2-5|TRBV6-1|14
TGTGCCAGCAGTGCGGGAGTTTTGTCGGAGACCCAGTACTTC
CASSAGVLSETQYF
>TRBD1|TRBJ1-1|TRBV7-3|15
TGTGCCAGCAGCTCCACAGGGGTCCGGAACACTGAAGCTTTCTTT
CASSSTGVRNTEAFF
>-|TRBJ1-1|TRBV7-9|13
TGTGCCAGCAGCCCCCGGGAGGCCACTGAAGCTTTCTTT
CASSPREATEAFF
>TRBD1|TRBJ1-1|TRBV5-1|18
TGCGCCAGCAGAAGATCCGGGACAGGGGGGGTTGTGAACACTGAAGCTTTCTTT
CASRRSGTGGVVNTEAFF
>-|TRBJ1-2|TRBV2|15
TGTGCCAGCAGTGTGCTCGGCAGGGAAGACTATGGCTACACCTTC
CASSVLGREDYGYTF
>TRBD1|TRBJ2-1|TRBV19|13
TGTGCCAGTAGCGGGGACAGGAACAATGAGCAGTTCTTC
CASSGDRNNEQFF
>TRBD1|TRBJ2-3|TRBV28|13
TGTGCCAGCAGTGACAGGGAGCTAGATACGCAGTATTTT
CASSDRELDTQYF
>TRBD2|TRBJ2-1|TRBV6-4|16
TGTGCCAGCAGTGTCAGGGTTAGCGGGAGTCAAGGTGAGCAGTTCTTC
CASSVRVSGSQGEQFF
>-|TRBJ2-7|TRBV30|12
TGTGCCTGGAGTGCCGGGGCCTACGAGCAGTACTTC
CAWSAGAYEQYF
>-|TRBJ1-6|TRBV14|17
TGTGCCAGCAGCCCGGGGACTTCCAGCTCCTATAATTCACCCCTCCACTTT
CASSPGTSSSYNSPLHF